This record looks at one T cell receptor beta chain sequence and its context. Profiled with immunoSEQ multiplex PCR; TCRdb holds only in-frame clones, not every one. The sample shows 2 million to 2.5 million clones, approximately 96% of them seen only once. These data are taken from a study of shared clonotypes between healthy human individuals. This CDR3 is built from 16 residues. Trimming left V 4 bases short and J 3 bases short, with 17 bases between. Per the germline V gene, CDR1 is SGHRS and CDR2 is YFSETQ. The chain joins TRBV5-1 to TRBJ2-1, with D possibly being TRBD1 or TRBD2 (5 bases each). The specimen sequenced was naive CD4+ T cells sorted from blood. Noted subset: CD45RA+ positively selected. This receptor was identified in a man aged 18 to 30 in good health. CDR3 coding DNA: TGCGCCAGCAGCCGGGACGGGGTCTCTCGCTACAATGAGCAGTTCTTC. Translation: CASSRDGVSRYNEQFF.